This T cell receptor (beta chain) was sequenced in a study of vaccination and CD4 T cells after COVID-19. The wider study: For each participant, vaccination comprised two doses of either the BNT162b2 or the mRNA-1273 vaccine.

With the Oncomine TCR Beta short-read assay, DNA from cultured CD4+ T cells was sequenced. TCRdb re-called the PCR reads with MiXCR, one entry per CDR3 protein. The sample includes over 10,000 distinct CDR3 sequences, about 47% seen only once; the top ten take roughly a third. Treatment defined: roughly nine-day PBMC culture with coronavirus spike peptide pools or control peptides (ViraFEST assay). Before Alpha, Beta and Delta appeared in the US, convalescents tested positive (March–December 2020). Deletions cut 1 base from V and 1 base from J, with 7 bases between. The germline V gene encodes CDR1 SNHLY and CDR2 FYNNEI. The CDR3 length is 15 residues. Study results and limitations: 304 of 307 vaccine-specific clones from convalescent patients were spike mono-reactive.

With respect to this clonotype: Antigen specificity is unknown.

The V call is TRBV2, the J call TRBJ2-2; D remains unclear. Specimen: CD4+ T cells from blood, cultured in vitro. The TCR comes from a human donor who had recovered from COVID-19. The CDR3 region has the DNA TGTGCCAGCAGTGAAGGGGTTTTGAACACCGGGGAGCTGTTTTTT. This gives the protein CASSEGVLNTGELFF.